These 15 T cell receptor beta chains were sequenced from one sample in a study of cytomegalovirus exposure and HLA in healthy donors. Primers for the PCR totalled 60 Vbeta and 13 Jbeta. The table came from immunoSEQ multiplex PCR; TCRdb's copy has only in-frame clones and leaves some out. The sample lists 270,000 or so clones, nearly 95% seen once, with about 1.7% in the top ten. Sequencing was performed on PBMCs. The receptors come from a girl between 2 and 10 years old in good health and CMV-seronegative.

This clone appeared once. This chain links TRBV6-5 with TRBJ2-7, with D possibly being TRBD1 (5 bases). The CDR3 consists of 15 residues. Trimming cost V 0 bases and J 6 bases, with 15 bases left between them. Germline V CDR1 and CDR2: MNHEY, SVGAGI. CDR3 coding DNA: TGTGCCAGCAGTTACTCGGTGCAGGGCGAAGGCGAGCAGTACTTC. It is translated as CASSYSVQGEGEQYF.

This clone was found once. The chain has TRBV18 and TRBJ2-2, with TRBD1 matching 8 bases. V lost 5 bases and J lost 3; bases outside the gene matches: 2. There are 14 residues in the CDR3. Germline V gene sequence: CDR1 KGHSH, CDR2 LQKENI. The CDR3 loop reads CASSSTGDTGELFF. The CDR3 DNA follows: TGTGCCAGCTCATCGACAGGGGACACCGGGGAGCTGTTTTTT.

The chain links TRBV4-2 to TRBJ1-2; 8 nucleotides match TRBD1. With 4 bases clipped from V and 3 bases from J, the junction kept 4 bases outside the gene matches. The V gene's germline CDR1 is LGHNA and CDR2 YNFKEQ. The CDR3 has 14 amino acids. CDR3 residues: CASSRLTGDYGYTF. The DNA of the CDR3 is TGTGCCAGCAGCCGCCTGACAGGGGACTATGGCTACACCTTC.

For this clone: At one boundary the junction diverges from the germline segment, which might be a read error. The chain is built from TRBV7-9 and TRBJ2-1; 15 positions agree with TRBD2. The germline V gene has CDR1 SEHNR and CDR2 FQNEAQ (reference sequence). The CDR3 is 16 amino acids. The CDR3 sequence is CSSSSGLAGGLNEQFF. Written as DNA, the CDR3 is TGTTCCAGCAGCAGCGGACTAGCGGGGGGGCTTAATGAGCAGTTCTTC.

A word on this clone: Other DNA sequences of this sample code for an identical CDR3. V and J are TRBV28 and TRBJ2-7; 7 bases map to TRBD1. The junction had 3 bases not matched to a gene; V was cut back by 4 bases and J by 3 bases. This CDR3 comprises 13 residues. CDR1 and CDR2 (germline): MDHEN, SYDVKM. This CDR3 is CASSSGQSYEQYF. DNA for the CDR3: TGTGCCAGCAGTTCGGGACAGAGCTACGAGCAGTACTTC.

The rearrangement joins TRBV5-4 to TRBJ2-1; the match to TRBD1 covers 10 bases. The germline gives CDR1 SGHNT, CDR2 YYREEE (reference sequence). This CDR3 contains 15 residues. The J segment lost 4 bases and the V segment lost 5 bases, leaving 6 bases of the junction unmatched. The CDR3 spells CASRAGTGEYNEQFF. CDR3 coding DNA: TGTGCCAGCAGGGCCGGGACAGGGGAATACAATGAGCAGTTCTTC.

This clone was recorded once. This chain joins TRBV19 and TRBJ1-5, with a possible D match to TRBD1 (6 bases). The CDR3 is 14 residues long. Trimming cost V 8 bases and J 4 bases, with 15 bases left between them. Germline V lookup: CDR1 LNHDA, CDR2 SQIVND (reference sequence). CDR3 DNA: TGTGCCAGTTGGACAGAGCTGACGAATCAGCCCCAGCATTTT. Amino acids: CASWTELTNQPQHF.

The chain recombines TRBV11-2 with TRBJ1-6; unclear D gene. Trimming pared 0 bases from V and 7 bases from J, leaving 10 bases between. Germline V gives CDR1 SGHAT, CDR2 FQNNGV. CDR3 size: 15 residues. The chain's CDR3 is CASSLERGNNSPLHF. DNA for the CDR3: TGTGCCAGCAGCTTAGAAAGAGGGAACAATTCACCCCTCCACTTT.

The chain carries TRBV10-3 and TRBJ2-7, with 8 bases matching TRBD2. V was pared by 0 bases and J by 6 bases, with 4 bases of the junction left unmatched. Germline values: CDR1 ENHRY, CDR2 SYGVKD. The CDR3 has 14 amino acids. The CDR3 here is CAISESAGGGEQYF. In DNA form, the CDR3 reads TGTGCCATCAGTGAGTCGGCGGGGGGAGGCGAGCAGTACTTC.

The table lists this clone with a count of one. V gene TRBV20-1 combines with J gene TRBJ2-1; 7 nucleotides match TRBD2. Germline V gene sequence: CDR1 DFQATT, CDR2 SNEGSKA (reference sequence). V trimming: 3 bases; J trimming: 12 bases; junction bases outside the gene matches: 5. There are 11 residues in the CDR3. CDR3 loop: CSARSGEGQFF. The DNA for the CDR3 is TGCAGTGCTAGGTCCGGGGAGGGGCAGTTCTTC.

The rearrangement links TRBV7-2 to TRBJ1-1; 9 bases line up with TRBD1. V was pared by 3 bases and J by 5 bases, with 1 base of the junction left unmatched. The CDR3 is 13 amino acids. The germline V gene has CDR1 SGHTA and CDR2 FQGNSA. The chain's CDR3 is CASSFGQGTEAFF. In DNA, the CDR3 is TGTGCCAGCAGCTTTGGACAGGGGACTGAAGCTTTCTTT.

This clone was seen only once. The chain couples TRBV13 to TRBJ1-2; 9 positions match TRBD1. V gave up 0 bases and J gave up 6 bases; unmatched junction bases: 17. The germline V gene has CDR1 PRHDT and CDR2 FYEKMQ (reference sequence). This CDR3 comprises 19 residues. The DNA for the CDR3 is TGTGCCAGCAGCTTAGGCCCAGCGGAACCGGGACAGGGTTTCAATGGCTACACCTTC. Its protein is CASSLGPAEPGQGFNGYTF. Drawing the rest from reference TRBV13 and TRBJ1-2, the complete variable domain is AAGVIQSPRHLIKEKRETATLKCYPIPRHDTVYWYQQGPGQDPQFLISFYEKMQSDKGSIPDRFSAQQFSDYHSELNMSSLELGDSALYFCASSLGPAEPGQGFNGYTFGSGTRLTVV.

This chain joins TRBV11-2 and TRBJ2-7; D might be TRBD1 (5 bases). The germline V and J ends were trimmed by 5 bases and 6 bases, with 17 bases remaining between them. The length of the CDR3 is 14 residues. CDR1 SGHAT and CDR2 FQNNGV come from the germline V gene. CDR3 sequence (DNA): TGTGCCAGCAGCCCACCTCCTGGGGCCCCCGAGCAGTACTTC. Translating it yields CASSPPPGAPEQYF.

The chain couples TRBV7-6 to TRBJ2-1; TRBD2 aligns across 16 bases. After removal of 5 bases from V and 9 bases from J, the junction contained 7 bases not matched to a gene. The CDR3 sequence is 16 residues long. CDR1 and CDR2 from the germline V gene are SGHVS and FNYEAQ. In DNA form, the CDR3 reads TGTGCCAGCAGCCCTCCGGGACTAGCGGGAGGGAGTGAGCAGTTCTTC. Its translation is CASSPPGLAGGSEQFF.

The chain uses TRBV7-9 and TRBJ2-1, with TRBD2 identical over 9 bases. V lost 5 bases to trimming and J lost 16 bases; unmatched junction nucleotides: 12. CDR3 size: 13 residues. Per germline, CDR1 SEHNR and CDR2 FQNEAQ (reference sequence). The CDR3 DNA reads as TGTGCCAGCAGCGAGATGGCGGGAGGGCCCCAATTCTTC. Its protein is CASSEMAGGPQFF. Filled out from reference TRBV7-9 and TRBJ2-1, the complete variable domain reads DTGVSQNPRHKITKRGQNVTFRCDPISEHNRLYWYRQTLGQGPEFLTYFQNEAQLEKSRLLSDRFSAERPKGSFSTLEIQRTEQGDSAMYLCASSEMAGGPQFFGPGTRLTVL.